This T cell receptor beta chain stems from a study of cytomegalovirus exposure and HLA in healthy donors (dated by TCRdb to about 2017). Describing the broader study: An earlier analysis of approximately 600 of the donors reported roughly 270 Gb of sequence data and approximately 110 million unique TCR beta sequences from 150 million to 200 million T cells. An early release that covered more than 550 HLA-typed donors contained approximately 300 gigabases of sequencing data and 65 million to 100 million unique TCR sequences. Of the roughly 400 genotyped donors, approximately 83% fell in the genetic ancestry cluster associated with self-reported Caucasian donors. The aim of the study was to test whether cataloging public T cell receptors could identify signatures of past pathogen exposure. The study used immunosequencing to profile the T cell repertoires of 670 or so subjects and linked those repertoires to cytomegalovirus serostatus. Along with the roughly 610-subject first cohort, a separate validation cohort of over a hundred different subjects was used. High-throughput TCR immunosequencing, statistical association of individual TCRs with disease status, and machine learning were combined to predict cytomegalovirus infection status. To study patterns of TCR occurrence, a later analysis re-analyzed previously published TCR beta repertoires from 700 or so donors and added high-resolution HLA genotyping. In the later analysis, no new phenotypic data were used to find candidate immune exposures; instead, reliance was placed on TCR beta sequences and their occurrence across donors. In an earlier analysis of over 550 of the donors, high-throughput TCR beta sequencing was used to judge whether each TCR beta V gene segment behaved as functional or pseudogenic. Donor age, sex, ethnicity and CMV serostatus were compiled together with the repertoire data. In a later genetic analysis, genome-wide SNP genotypes for about three fifths of the roughly 670 donors were used, and that subset was treated as a discovery cohort. All discovery cohort repertoires had been generated on a single sequencing platform. HLA typing included class I and class II loci at four-digit resolution. Typing coverage varied by locus: roughly 620-640 donors for A, B, C, DRB1 and DQB1; 522 for DQA1; about 590 for DPA1; roughly 450 for DPB1. Five DR-DQ haplotypes were treated as single units for association and clustering because of strong linkage in the cohort. Among about 410 genotyped donors of the cohort, an average of approximately 220,000 unique TCR beta nucleotide sequences was sequenced per donor, of which about 19% were non-productive.

As to this clone: Its antigen remains undetermined. Per-nucleotide qualities are absent, and no much larger clonotype sits a single base away.

General study outcomes and caveats: In the study, around 150 TCR beta chains were listed as associated with cytomegalovirus. Most CMV-associated TCR beta chains appeared to be HLA-restricted in a later analysis, and the HLA associations seemed to be driven largely by CMV exposure. In a later analysis, HLA-associated TCR beta chains showed more clonal expansion and lower generation probabilities than non-associated chains that were equally common. When HLA alleles, especially DR and DQ, strongly co-occurred, attributing TCR associations to individual alleles was difficult. The 87-base-pair reads could not distinguish some IMGT-functional V segments, including TRBV6-2 and TRBV6-3, so those segments were excluded. The authors suggested that the approach could potentially be extended to other disease states and immunological phenotypes. In a later analysis, several top co-occurrence clusters were reported to appear linked to parvovirus B19, influenza, CMV and Epstein-Barr virus. Most TCR sequences were observed very rarely across donors, whereas some public TCRs were present in many individuals. Correlated functional status among segregating V segments might reflect linkage disequilibrium, but an unknown experimental factor could not be ruled out. In a later genetic analysis, fewer N-insertions in productive TCRs were reported among donors in an Asian-associated ancestry cluster than the approximately 630-donor mean. A cluster of highly shared sequence variants was judged likely to be a technical artifact of the sequencing pipeline. A later analysis associated 17,000 or so TCR beta sequences with specific HLA alleles at a false discovery rate of 0.05. Because HLA typing was missing for some donors at each locus, association tests included only the typed subset. In vitro tests confirmed that a few of the cytomegalovirus-associated TCR beta chains recognize cytomegalovirus antigens. A later analysis found that TCR association rates varied across HLA loci, with DRB1 alleles showing the most associated TCRs and HLA-C alleles the fewest. The presence/absence analyses assumed that sequencing depth was roughly uniform across donors, and that assumption may not be true. In an earlier analysis of some 640 of the donors, most TCR beta V segments were observed in productive rearrangements about 87% or about 30% of the time, broadly matching IMGT annotations. Only TCR beta chains were sequenced in this cohort, and the absence of alpha or paired-chain data limited detectable features. For the cohort, immune exposure information was limited to CMV serostatus. In a later genetic analysis, a missense DCLRE1C variant was associated with V-gene and J-gene trimming of TCR beta chains, and the association was replicated in an independent cohort. In both the original and validation cohorts, the classifier was reported to diagnose cytomegalovirus status with high specificity and sensitivity. A further reported finding was that TCR beta sequences accurately predicted the HLA-A and HLA-B alleles for most subjects in the first cohort. Because counts were too low, some 17 rarely observed V segments, including chromosome 9 orphons, were excluded from the earlier analysis of fewer than 650 of the donors.

Relative to germline, V is 1 base shorter and J is 7 bases shorter, with 4 bases between their ends. As encoded in the germline V gene (reference sequence), CDR1 is GTSNPN while CDR2 is SVGIG. There are 11 amino acids in the CDR3, from cysteine to phenylalanine inclusive. Solely the CDR3 DNA is kept, with 33 bases framed from the first base. The cohort consisted of 666 healthy bone marrow donors. At the time of sampling, every cohort member was nominally healthy, though immune exposures that went unrecorded were likely present. The donor was CMV seronegative and was included in the group of a few hundred seronegative cohort members. Each donor provided a peripheral blood sample, and peripheral blood mononuclear cells were used for TCR beta sequencing. Genomic DNA was extracted from the blood cell samples with the Qiagen DNeasy Blood Extraction Kit. The library was prepared using the immunoSEQ multiplex PCR assay. For the multiplex PCR, a mixture combining 60 forward primers for TCR Vbeta segments and 13 reverse primers for TCR Jbeta segments was used. The CDR3 region of rearranged TCR beta genes was amplified from genomic DNA by a multiplex PCR assay. The Illumina HiSeq System was used to sequence the amplified TCR beta libraries as 87-base-pair reads. The original methods were these. In a later analysis, 70 million to 95 million unique TCR beta chains were counted across the roughly 610 repertoires, and roughly 11 million of these chains were shared by at least two donors. To remove PCR and sequencing errors, raw reads were error-corrected and collapsed into unique sequences using a nearest-neighbor algorithm that merged closely related sequences. CDR3 sequences were aligned to IMGT reference sequences to assign V, D and J gene segments. For a sequence to be retained, at least a six-nucleotide match to both a V gene segment and a J gene segment was required. A rearrangement was called productive if the CDR3 had no stop codons and remained in frame with V and J, and every other rearrangement was called non-productive. CDR3 was defined by IMGT convention, running from the second conserved V-encoded cysteine to the conserved J-encoded phenylalanine. Sequences without an unambiguous match to a single V gene segment were excluded from the earlier analysis of several hundred of the donors. An earlier analysis of about 600 of the donors called V segments functional above 56.7% productive rearrangements and segregating when the between-donor standard deviation exceeded 5%. A statistical classification framework was built to diagnose cytomegalovirus status from the catalog of TCR beta chain sequences. In a later analysis, TCR nucleotide sequences were compared against IMGT/GENE-DB human TR gene sequences so that V and J genes could be assigned. The TCRdist pipeline was used in a later analysis to assign CDR3 sequences and most-parsimonious VDJ recombination scenarios. In a later analysis, each TCR beta chain was defined by its CDR3 amino acid sequence together with its V-gene family, and reads without a unique V-gene family were excluded. As a way to deal with suspected cross-contamination and a sequencing artifact, a later analysis dropped more than 500 nucleotide sequences that were highly shared and had low generation probability. In a later analysis, a clonal expansion index for each public chain was calculated from normalized within-repertoire ranks of inferred template counts. Generation probabilities in a later analysis came from a VDJ recombination model fitted to out-of-frame rearrangements, and those results were checked against IGoR. A later analysis scored TCR-TCR, TCR-HLA and TCR-CMV co-occurrence with hypergeometric tests, applying a repertoire-size bias correction to TCR pairs. To estimate false discovery rates, a later analysis permuted the HLA or CMV assignments 20 times. A later analysis grouped co-occurring TCRs with DBSCAN, adding TCRdist sequence similarity when clustering within HLA-allele-positive subsets. For co-occurrence clustering, repertoires with fewer than 30,000 or more than 120,000 public chains were excluded, along with roughly 5 repertoires with anomalous nucleotide sharing. TCRdb provides this immuneACCESS table in a form limited to in-frame rearrangements. Some clones are lacking; in checked studies, under half of them reflect an unresolved V gene, and why the rest are absent is not known. V, J and clone size reflect that table, while D and trimming were determined from the DNA. This sample is represented by roughly 180,000 clones; about 80% of them were singletons. In total, the top ten clones hold 1.3% of the sample.

The rearranged segments are TRBV30 and TRBJ1-4; no D segment can be confidently identified. Input material: PBMCs. The clonotype was recovered from a man aged 25 to 40 in good health and CMV-seronegative. The bases read TGTGCCTGGAGTGAGCGTGAAAAACTGTTTTTT. The translation is CAWSEREKLFF.